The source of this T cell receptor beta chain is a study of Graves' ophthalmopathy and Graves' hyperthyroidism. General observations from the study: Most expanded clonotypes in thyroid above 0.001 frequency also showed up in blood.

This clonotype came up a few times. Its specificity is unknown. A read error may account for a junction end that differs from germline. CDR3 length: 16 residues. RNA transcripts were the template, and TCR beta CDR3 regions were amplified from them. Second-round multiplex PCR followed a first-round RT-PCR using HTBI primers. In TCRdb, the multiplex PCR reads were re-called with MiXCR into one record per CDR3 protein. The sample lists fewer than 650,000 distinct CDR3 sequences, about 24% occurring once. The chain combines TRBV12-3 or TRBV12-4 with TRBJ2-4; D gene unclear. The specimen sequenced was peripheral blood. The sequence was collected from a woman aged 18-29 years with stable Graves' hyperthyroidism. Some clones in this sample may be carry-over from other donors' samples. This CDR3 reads CASRPASGPAKNIKYF. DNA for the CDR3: TGTGCCAGCAGACCTGCCTCTGGTCCAGCCAAAAACATTAAGTACTTC.